The present entry profiles one T cell receptor beta chain with its context. This sample was taken from a study of blood T cell repertoires in COVID-19. Overall study context: Material from acute and convalescent COVID-19 was sourced from the United States, Italy and Spain. T cells, B-cell-depleted T cells, or PBMCs provided the cDNA or gDNA that served as material.

In the original workflow: Estimation of nucleated cell counts relied on the amplification of reference gene primers. Libraries were prepared by immunoSEQ multiplex PCR; TCRdb keeps only in-frame clonotypes and omits some of them. The D gene and trimming were derived from the DNA, and the V and J assignments and clone size from that table. The table includes about 22,000 clones, approximately 88% detected once. The junction had 8 bases not matched to a gene; V was cut back by 4 bases and J by 7 bases. Germline assignment: CDR1 MGHRA and CDR2 YSYEKL. The CDR3 loop spans 16 amino acids. This rearrangement joins TRBV4-1 to TRBJ1-6, with 9 nucleotides matching TRBD1. The sample was peripheral blood. This clonotype was obtained from a man of 80 years or more with active or convalescent COVID-19. The CDR3 loop reads CASSRPGGQGNSPLHF. CDR3 bases: TGCGCCAGCAGCCGACCAGGGGGACAGGGAAATTCACCCCTCCACTTT.